A selection of T cell receptor beta chains follows, all from one sample in a study of T cell responses to AZD1222 COVID-19 vaccine. TCRdb's table, derived via immunoSEQ multiplex PCR, lists solely in-frame clones and lacks some. Here the sample spans about 110,000 clones, 88% being singletons. Material: peripheral blood, obtained on day 0 of AZD1222 vaccination. The source of these receptors is an adult in good health. Both conserved end residues are part of each CDR3. The D gene is left open where the match is weak. Not all rows give a size; the values are once, few, many and, for expanded clones, a class.

D,size,J,V,CDR3,DNA
.,.,TRBJ1-1,TRBV19,CASSQGSVTEAFF,TGTGCCAGTAGCCAGGGATCAGTCACTGAAGCTTTCTTT
.,.,TRBJ1-2,TRBV20-1,CSASTYGRLNYGYTF,TGCAGTGCTAGTACCTACGGCAGATTAAACTATGGCTACACCTTC
TRBD1,once,TRBJ1-1,TRBV27,CASSPLGQRRRWNTEAFF,TGTGCCAGCAGCCCATTGGGACAGAGGCGTAGGTGGAACACTGAAGCTTTCTTT
.,.,TRBJ2-5,TRBV5-1,CASSLIGGQETQYF,TGCGCCAGCAGCTTGATAGGGGGACAAGAGACCCAGTACTTC
.,.,TRBJ1-5,TRBV4-1,CASSQDRISRDQPQHF,TGCGCCAGCAGCCAAGATCGCATTTCCCGGGATCAGCCCCAGCATTTT
.,once,TRBJ2-3,TRBV3-1/TRBV3-2,CASSPAPRGDTQYF,TGTGCCAGCAGCCCGGCCCCACGGGGAGATACGCAGTATTTT
.,.,TRBJ1-5,TRBV20-1,CSASWAQPQHF,TGCAGTGCTAGTTGGGCACAGCCCCAGCATTTT
.,.,TRBJ1-5,TRBV18,CASSEANDQPQHF,TGTGCCAGCTCAGAGGCAAATGATCAGCCCCAGCATTTT
.,.,TRBJ2-2,TRBV7-6,CASSFIRLRANTGELFF,TGTGCCAGCAGCTTTATCCGTCTTAGGGCGAACACCGGGGAGCTGTTTTTT
.,.,TRBJ1-1,TRBV7-2,CASSFEASIPEAFF,TGTGCCAGCAGCTTTGAAGCCTCGATCCCTGAAGCTTTCTTT
TRBD1,.,TRBJ1-2,TRBV3-1/TRBV3-2,CASSQRGQGLAGYTF,TGTGCCAGCAGCCAAAGAGGACAGGGATTGGCCGGCTACACCTTC
.,few,TRBJ1-3,TRBV30,CAWSVISSGNTIYF,TGTGCCTGGAGTGTAATCAGCTCTGGAAACACCATATATTTT
TRBD2,.,TRBJ2-7,TRBV18,CASSPGGFSYEQYF,TGTGCCAGCTCACCGGGGGGGTTCTCCTACGAGCAGTACTTC
TRBD2,.,TRBJ2-7,TRBV30,CAWAPRLAAYEQYF,TGTGCCTGGGCCCCCCGACTAGCGGCCTACGAGCAGTACTTC
TRBD2,.,TRBJ2-1,TRBV15,CATSTTSGVNEQFF,TGTGCCACCAGCACGACTAGCGGGGTCAATGAGCAGTTCTTC
.,.,TRBJ1-6,TRBV18,CASSRQDDNSPLHF,TGTGCCAGCTCACGACAGGACGATAATTCACCCCTCCACTTT
TRBD1,.,TRBJ1-6,TRBV7-9,CASSSTGGLSPLHF,TGTGCCAGCAGCTCGACAGGGGGTCTGTCACCCCTCCACTTT
.,.,TRBJ2-6,TRBV13,CASSLGGGFSGANVLTF,TGTGCCAGCAGCTTAGGCGGCGGCTTTTCTGGGGCCAACGTCCTGACTTTC
.,.,TRBJ1-6,TRBV6-6,CASSYEVFNSPLHF,TGTGCCAGCAGTTACGAAGTGTTCAATTCACCCCTCCACTTT
.,.,TRBJ1-5,TRBV6-5,CASRPPGEGYQPQHF,TGTGCCAGCAGGCCCCCTGGGGAGGGCTATCAGCCCCAGCATTTT
TRBD2,once,TRBJ2-7,TRBV9,CASSLSSGRGYEQYF,TGTGCCAGCAGCCTATCCAGCGGGAGAGGCTACGAGCAGTACTTC
.,.,TRBJ1-2,TRBV4-1,CASSAILLSNYGYTF,TGCGCCAGCAGCGCCATCCTTCTGTCTAACTATGGCTACACCTTC
TRBD1,.,TRBJ2-3,TRBV9,CASSVATGGQYTQYF,TGTGCCAGCAGCGTAGCGACAGGGGGCCAATATACGCAGTATTTT
.,once,TRBJ2-3,TRBV9,CASSLRVGTDTQYF,TGTGCCAGCAGCCTCCGCGTAGGCACAGATACGCAGTATTTT
.,.,TRBJ1-1,TRBV11-2,CASSETGYMNTEAFF,TGTGCCAGCAGCGAAACAGGCTACATGAACACTGAAGCTTTCTTT
TRBD2,.,TRBJ2-7,TRBV5-5,CASSLGERGGYEQYF,TGTGCCAGCAGCCTTGGTGAGCGGGGGGGCTACGAGCAGTACTTC
.,once,TRBJ2-2,TRBV10-3,CAISVVGDTGELFF,TGTGCCATCAGTGTCGTAGGGGACACCGGGGAGCTGTTTTTT
TRBD1,.,TRBJ2-7,TRBV7-2,CASSLPPGQGHEQYF,TGTGCCAGCAGCTTACCACCGGGACAGGGTCACGAGCAGTACTTC
TRBD1,.,TRBJ1-5,TRBV29-1,CSAGQDNQPQHF,TGCAGCGCCGGACAGGACAATCAGCCCCAGCATTTT
.,.,TRBJ2-7,TRBV29-1,CSVESGEAYEQYF,TGCAGCGTTGAATCTGGGGAAGCCTACGAGCAGTACTTC
TRBD1,.,TRBJ1-6,TRBV4-2,CASSQDRKQGTHSPLHF,TGTGCCAGCAGCCAGGATAGGAAACAGGGGACCCATTCACCCCTCCACTTT
TRBD1,.,TRBJ1-1,TRBV7-9,CASSPSRQGTDTEAFF,TGTGCCAGCAGCCCCTCACGACAGGGAACGGACACTGAAGCTTTCTTT
.,.,TRBJ1-3,TRBV9,CASSLGGTSLGNTIYF,TGTGCCAGCAGCCTCGGGGGGACATCGCTCGGAAACACCATATATTTT
.,.,TRBJ2-7,TRBV9,CASSITEGRGEQYF,TGTGCCAGCAGTATAACGGAGGGTAGGGGGGAGCAGTACTTC
TRBD1,.,TRBJ2-6,TRBV4-1,CASSQDSGDRVFSGANVLTF,TGCGCCAGCAGCCAAGATTCCGGCGACAGGGTATTCTCTGGGGCCAACGTCCTGACTTTC
.,.,TRBJ1-5,TRBV7-2,CASSLFQGYQPQHF,TGTGCCAGCAGCTTATTTCAGGGTTATCAGCCCCAGCATTTT
.,.,TRBJ1-1,TRBV19,CASSIGWNTEAFF,TGTGCCAGTAGTATAGGTTGGAACACTGAAGCTTTCTTT
TRBD2,.,TRBJ2-1,TRBV5-1,CASSLVRTSSYNEQFF,TGCGCCAGCAGCTTGGTCCGGACTAGCTCCTACAATGAGCAGTTCTTC
.,.,TRBJ1-5,TRBV18,CASSPMRQGTPQPQHF,TGTGCCAGCTCACCTATGCGGCAGGGGACCCCTCAGCCCCAGCATTTT
TRBD2,.,TRBJ2-7,TRBV9,CASSPNQGLAGEQYF,TGTGCCAGCAGCCCGAACCAGGGACTAGCGGGAGAGCAGTACTTC
TRBD1,.,TRBJ1-4,TRBV7-9,CASTGQGAGEKLFF,TGTGCCAGCACTGGACAGGGGGCGGGTGAAAAACTGTTTTTT
.,.,TRBJ1-1,TRBV6-1,CASSDYQGLVAFF,TGTGCCAGCAGTGATTACCAAGGCCTTGTGGCTTTCTTT
.,.,TRBJ1-2,TRBV14,CASSQLFTYGYTF,TGTGCCAGCAGCCAACTTTTTACCTATGGCTACACCTTC
.,.,TRBJ1-3,TRBV29-1,CSVETGQTSGNTIYF,TGCAGCGTTGAGACGGGGCAGACCTCTGGAAACACCATATATTTT
TRBD1,.,TRBJ1-2,TRBV28,CASSNPGGSYGYTF,TGTGCCAGCAGTAACCCAGGGGGCTCGTATGGCTACACCTTC
TRBD2,.,TRBJ2-1,TRBV5-1,CASSTGLVNEQFF,TGCGCCAGCAGCACGGGACTAGTCAATGAGCAGTTCTTC
TRBD1,.,TRBJ2-2,TRBV11-2,CASSHVVGGQGKTGELFF,TGTGCCAGCAGCCACGTGGTTGGGGGACAGGGAAAAACCGGGGAGCTGTTTTTT
.,.,TRBJ2-7,TRBV6-1,CASSEASIYEQYF,TGTGCCAGCAGTGAAGCCTCTATCTACGAGCAGTACTTC
.,.,TRBJ2-3,TRBV12-3/TRBV12-4,CASSLYLRDTQYF,TGTGCCAGCAGTCTCTACTTACGAGATACGCAGTATTTT
.,.,TRBJ2-7,TRBV7-8,CASSLARRAYEQYF,TGTGCCAGCAGCTTAGCCCGCAGGGCCTACGAGCAGTACTTC
.,.,TRBJ1-6,TRBV7-9,CASSLRGLNSPLHF,TGTGCCAGCAGCTTAAGGGGGTTGAATTCACCCCTCCACTTT
TRBD1,.,TRBJ1-2,TRBV24-1,CATSEPDRVRYTF,TGTGCCACCAGTGAACCCGACAGGGTCCGCTACACCTTC